A single T cell receptor (beta chain) is shown here with its context. What it binds is not known. This record belongs to a study of cytotoxic CD8 clonotypes in ibrutinib-treated CLL. At the level of the study: Each sample contained, on average, 255,043 productive templates and 94,000 or so productive rearrangements.

Assay used: immunoSEQ multiplex PCR; TCRdb lists only in-frame clones, some missing. The table shows 330,000 or so clones, with approximately 67% occurring only once. Study-level results: Higher circulating CD8+ T-cell counts strongly accompanied higher baseline clonality, above age-matched healthy donors. Rising at ibrutinib response, clonality subsequently fell back toward baseline at progression.

Trimming removed 0 bases from V and 4 bases from J, with 14 bases in between. The CDR3 runs 15 residues. The germline CDR1 and CDR2 sequences are SGDLS and YYNGEE. Frozen PBMC stocks contributed roughly 2.1 micrograms of genomic DNA to the TCR beta libraries. V is TRBV9 and J is TRBJ2-7, with D possibly being TRBD1 (6 bases). This receptor was obtained from a human donor with chronic lymphocytic leukemia. Sequencing used PBMCs, obtained after 36 months of ibrutinib treatment. This chain's CDR3 is CASSVGLGQWYEQYF. The CDR3, as DNA: TGTGCCAGCAGCGTAGGCCTAGGACAGTGGTACGAGCAGTACTTC.